This TCR beta chain comes out of a study of blood T cells in healthy people across ages. The CDR3 consists of 15 residues. The V and J ends lost 5 bases and 6 bases, in that order; junction bases with no gene match: 7. Per the germline V gene, CDR1 is MNHEY and CDR2 is SVGAGI. Next came a second PCR, run for roughly 6 to 11 cycles, which used a sample-barcoded 5' primer along with a J-beta primer mix. MiXCR, run by TCRdb on the 5' RACE reads, gives a single entry per CDR3 protein. Seen here are 700,000 to 900,000 distinct CDR3 sequences, roughly 50% observed once, and the top ten hold approximately 40%. The sample holds a few counts of this clonotype.

The clonotype was recovered from an elderly man in good health. The chain is built from TRBV6-5 and TRBJ1-2; 12 bases match TRBD1. The sample comprised blood. CDR3 region: CASSPLGQGADGYTF. Here the CDR3 DNA reads TGTGCCAGCAGTCCATTGGGACAGGGGGCGGATGGCTACACCTTC.